This T cell receptor beta chain appears in the sequencing data of a study of blood T cell repertoires in COVID-19. Study-wide background: Researchers got acute and convalescent COVID-19 samples from the United States, Italy and Spain. In each case, the material was cDNA or gDNA derived from T cells, B-cell-depleted T cells, or PBMCs.

In the source study's methods: It was from reference gene primer amplification that nucleated cell counts were estimated. Here immunoSEQ multiplex PCR was the method, and the copy in TCRdb shows in-frame clones only, minus some. V, J and clone size reflect that table, while D and trimming were determined from the DNA. The sample carries around 300,000 clones, roughly 88% recorded once. As for this clone: The junction shows a germline mismatch at one end, possibly a read error.

This CDR3 has 13 residues. Per germline, CDR1 MNHEY and CDR2 SVGAGI. The material sequenced was peripheral blood. This receptor was taken from a woman aged 25-40 years with active or convalescent COVID-19. V and J are TRBV6-5 and TRBJ2-7; 9 nucleotides align to TRBD2. DNA of the CDR3: TGTGCCAGCTCGACTAGCGGTGCCTACGGGCAGTACTTC. As protein: CASSTSGAYGQYF.